One sample yielded the 14 T cell receptor beta chains listed below, sequenced in a study of identical twins. MiXCR was run by TCRdb on the 5' RACE reads, yielding one entry per CDR3 protein. This sample has about 660,000 distinct CDR3 sequences; 8.5% to 9% occur once, and the top ten carry approximately 0.89%. The sample was also reused in another study, on yellow fever vaccine responses in identical twins.

Sequences were obtained from PBMCs. The receptors come from a woman under 30 in good health.

The chain has TRBV7-9 and TRBJ1-1; no clear D gene. CDR1 and CDR2 from the germline V gene are SEHNR and FQNEAQ (reference sequence). The CDR3 spans 15 residues. V was shortened by 1 base and J by 0 bases, with 9 bases between the two germline ends. Here the CDR3 DNA reads TGTGCCAGCAGCTTAGTCCCAGATATGAACACTGAAGCTTTCTTT. Its translation: CASSLVPDMNTEAFF. The complete variable domain, with remaining parts taken from reference TRBV7-9 and TRBJ1-1, reads DTGVSQNPRHKITKRGQNVTFRCDPISEHNRLYWYRQTLGQGPEFLTYFQNEAQLEKSRLLSDRFSAERPKGSFSTLEIQRTEQGDSAMYLCASSLVPDMNTEAFFGQGTRLTVV.

This clonotype occurred a few times. This chain connects TRBV15 to TRBJ2-1; TRBD2 matches 9 bases. Trimming removed 3 bases from V and 8 bases from J; junction bases left unmatched: 8. The CDR3 has 15 amino acids. In germline, CDR1 is LNHNV, CDR2 YYDKDF (reference sequence). CDR3 loop: CATSRAQREVDEQFF. In nucleotides, the CDR3 is TGTGCCACCAGCAGGGCACAGCGGGAGGTGGATGAGCAGTTCTTC.

The table lists this clonotype with a few counts. This CDR3 is CASSWDFSTQYF. The CDR3 DNA follows: TGTGCCAGCAGCTGGGACTTCTCGACCCAGTACTTC. The V call is TRBV7-9, the J call TRBJ2-5; TRBD2 might be the D (6 bases). Germline V gives CDR1 SEHNR, CDR2 FQNEAQ (reference sequence). The CDR3 is 12 residues long. Trimming removed 4 bases from V and 7 bases from J, with 10 bases in between.

In its sample, this clonotype was seen a few times. CDR3 sequence (DNA): TGCAGTGCGAATGGGGAAACCTCCTACAATGAGCAGTTCTTC. Amino acid sequence: CSANGETSYNEQFF. The V gene is TRBV20-1, the J gene TRBJ2-1; D unclear. Germline assignment: CDR1 DFQATT and CDR2 SNEGSKA (reference sequence). V lost 6 bases and J lost 0, with 12 bases in between. The CDR3 spans 14 residues.

There are a few counts of this clonotype. This chain links TRBV20-1 with TRBJ2-5, with TRBD1 identical over 7 bases. The V gene end was trimmed by 5 bases and the J gene end by 4 bases; junction bases not matched to a gene: 7. The CDR3 loop spans 13 amino acids. The germline V gene has CDR1 DFQATT and CDR2 SNEGSKA (reference sequence). CDR3 sequence reads: CSAPTTGIETQYF. The CDR3 DNA sequence: TGCAGTGCTCCTACGACAGGGATAGAGACCCAGTACTTC.

This clonotype was counted ten times or more. The chain uses TRBV2 and TRBJ2-3; D call uncertain. Trimming took off 6 bases at V and 1 base at J, with 14 bases between the two ends. The germline V gene encodes CDR1 SNHLY and CDR2 FYNNEI. The CDR3 contains 15 residues. Written as DNA, the CDR3 is TGTGCCAGCAGACAGCACTCCGTCGGCACAGATACGCAGTATTTT. It is translated as CASRQHSVGTDTQYF.

For the CDR3, the DNA is TGCAGTGCTAGAGTCTCTAGCGGGGGGGCCTCGGAGACCCAGTACTTC. It encodes CSARVSSGGASETQYF. The chain employs TRBV20-1 and TRBJ2-5, with 12 bases that match TRBD2. Looked up from germline, CDR1 is DFQATT and CDR2 is SNEGSKA (reference sequence). Trimming took 1 base from V and 5 from J; bases not matched to a gene: 8. The CDR3 is made up of 16 amino acids.

This chain connects TRBV7-2 to TRBJ2-1; 8 positions match TRBD2. Germline CDR1 is SGHTA and CDR2 is FQGNSA. J was trimmed by 7 bases and V by 4 bases; bases with no gene match: 9. CDR3 size: 15 residues. The CDR3 protein is CASSSTAGGRNEQFF. CDR3 nucleotide sequence: TGTGCCAGCAGCTCAACGGCGGGGGGCAGGAATGAGCAGTTCTTC.

The chain uses TRBV12-5 and TRBJ2-5, with D unresolved. CDR3 length: 13 residues. Germline V gene data show CDR1 as LGHNT and CDR2 as FRNRAP. Trimming removed 5 bases at V and 5 bases at J, with 12 bases between. The CDR3 reads CASGLRLGETQYF. CDR3 bases: TGTGCTAGTGGTCTACGACTTGGTGAGACCCAGTACTTC.

This clonotype was picked up many times. The chain recombines TRBV29-1 with TRBJ2-1; possible D gene TRBD2, 5 bases. Germline lookup yields CDR1 SQVTM and CDR2 ANQGSEA. The CDR3 is made up of 11 amino acids. The CDR3: CVGGSYNEQFF. The CDR3 DNA reads as TGCGTAGGAGGCTCCTACAATGAGCAGTTCTTC.

This rearrangement joins TRBV6-2 or TRBV6-3 to TRBJ2-7; possible D gene TRBD2, 6 bases. The CDR3 loop spans 17 amino acids. Germline V gene sequence: CDR1 MNHEY, CDR2 SVGEGT. Trimming stripped 2 bases from V and 3 bases from J, with 20 bases between. The CDR3 DNA is TGTGCCAGCAGTTACAAGTCTTGGTCGGGAGCCAGCTACGAGCAGTACTTC. Its translation is CASSYKSWSGASYEQYF.

This clonotype was seen a single time. The V and J genes are TRBV21-1 and TRBJ2-2; the D call of TRBD1 is as the table states it, not checked on the DNA. TRBV21-1 is listed as a pseudogene. The length of the CDR3 is 22 residues. The CDR3 region has the DNA TGTGCCAGCAGCAAAGCGATCGTCGGGGACCGCGCTACTAATTCGAACACCGGGGAGCTGTTTTTT. The encoded protein is CASSKAIVGDRATNSNTGELFF.

This clonotype was recorded only once. V gene TRBV6-5 combines with J gene TRBJ1-4, with D unclear. V was cut by 2 bases and J by 0 bases, with 10 bases left in between. Per germline, CDR1 MNHEY and CDR2 SVGAGI. The CDR3 length is 16 residues. In DNA form, the CDR3 reads TGTGCCAGCAGTTACCGGATGGGGTCAACTAATGAAAAACTGTTTTTT. Protein sequence: CASSYRMGSTNEKLFF.

This clonotype came up a few times. This rearrangement joins TRBV9 to TRBJ2-1; 7 bases are a match to TRBD2. The CDR3 contains 15 residues. The germline V gene encodes CDR1 SGDLS and CDR2 YYNGEE. Trimming at V came to 3 bases and at J to 8 bases, leaving 11 bases not matched to a gene. The CDR3 DNA is TGTGCCAGCAGCGGAGGGACTACCCCTCTGGATGAGCAGTTCTTC. Translation gives CASSGGTTPLDEQFF.